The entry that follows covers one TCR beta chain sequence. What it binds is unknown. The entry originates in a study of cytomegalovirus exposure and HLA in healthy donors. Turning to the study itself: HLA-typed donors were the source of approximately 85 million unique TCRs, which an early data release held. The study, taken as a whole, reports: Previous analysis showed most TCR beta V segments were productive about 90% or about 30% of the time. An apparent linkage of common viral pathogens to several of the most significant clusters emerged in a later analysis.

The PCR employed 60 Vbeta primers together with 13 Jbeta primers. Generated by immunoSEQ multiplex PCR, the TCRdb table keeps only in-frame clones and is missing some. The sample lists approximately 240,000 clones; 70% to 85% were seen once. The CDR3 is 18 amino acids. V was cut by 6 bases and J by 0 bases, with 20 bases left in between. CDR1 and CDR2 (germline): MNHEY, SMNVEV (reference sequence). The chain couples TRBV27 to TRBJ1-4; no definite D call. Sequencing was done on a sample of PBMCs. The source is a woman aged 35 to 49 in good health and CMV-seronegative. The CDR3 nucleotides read TGTGCCAGCAGGCGAAATTTCATCAGCGAGTCAACTAATGAAAAACTGTTTTTT. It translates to CASRRNFISESTNEKLFF.